This entry features one T cell receptor beta chain sequence. Its antigen is as yet unknown. These data are taken from a study of tumor-infiltrating lymphocytes in localized non-small cell lung cancer. The CDR3 covers 16 residues. Trimming took 10 bases from V and 4 from J; bases not matched to a gene: 14. Germline V gene lookup returns CDR1 LNHDA and CDR2 SQIVND (reference sequence). The study, taken as a whole, reports: Each assay used a separate piece of the same tissue. Higher tumor T cell infiltration than in uninvolved lung was supported by TCRbeta sequencing.

The protocol was immunoSEQ multiplex PCR, while the TCRdb copy is restricted to in-frame clones and leaves out a portion. There are 25,000 to 35,000 clones in the sample; around 85% occur only once, and about 1.9% lies in the top ten. The source of this sequence is a human donor with non-small cell lung cancer. This rearrangement joins TRBV19 to TRBJ2-5; TRBD1 matches 11 bases. Sequencing input: lung tumor tissue. The CDR3 here is CATTYGTGGNSETQYF. CDR3 coding DNA: TGTGCCACAACTTACGGGACAGGGGGTAATTCAGAGACCCAGTACTTC. The whole variable domain, filled in from reference TRBV19 and TRBJ2-5, reads DGGITQSPKYLFRKEGQNVTLSCEQNLNHDAMYWYRQDPGQGLRLIYYSQIVNDFQKGDIAEGYSVSREKKESFPLTVTSAQKNPTAFYLCATTYGTGGNSETQYFGPGTRLLVL.